Below, 3 T cell receptor beta chains from the same sample are listed, as sequenced in a study of blood T cell repertoires in COVID-19. Only in-frame clones appear in the TCRdb table, and some are missing; sequencing was by immunoSEQ multiplex PCR. The data hold approximately 410,000 clones, with roughly 89% observed a single time. The sequenced sample consisted of peripheral blood. These receptors were collected from a woman aged 30 to 39 with active or convalescent COVID-19.

The chain uses TRBV6-4 and TRBJ2-1, with D possibly being TRBD1 (5 bases). The CDR3 has 14 residues. Trimming left V 1 base short and J 7 bases short, with 11 bases between. Germline CDR1 reads MRHNA; CDR2 reads SNTAGT. CDR3: CASSDLGARNEQFF. Here the CDR3 DNA reads TGTGCCAGCAGTGACTTAGGGGCTAGGAATGAGCAGTTCTTC.

A few counts support this clone. The rearrangement joins TRBV10-3 to TRBJ1-1; possibly TRBD1 for D (5 bases). Germline V CDR1 and CDR2: ENHRY, SYGVKD. V shed 8 bases and J shed 7 bases, with 14 bases lying between them. The CDR3 totals 12 residues. The CDR3 sequence is CAIGAGNGEAFF. The CDR3 region has the DNA TGTGCCATCGGGGCAGGGAATGGTGAAGCTTTCTTT.

The chain recombines TRBV20-1 with TRBJ1-1; D not resolved. Trimming took 5 bases from V and 1 from J, leaving 5 bases between them. Germline CDR1 is DFQATT and CDR2 is SNEGSKA (reference sequence). The CDR3 runs to 11 residues. CDR3 loop: CSAYRNTEAFF. Here the CDR3 DNA reads TGCAGTGCTTACAGGAACACTGAAGCTTTCTTT.